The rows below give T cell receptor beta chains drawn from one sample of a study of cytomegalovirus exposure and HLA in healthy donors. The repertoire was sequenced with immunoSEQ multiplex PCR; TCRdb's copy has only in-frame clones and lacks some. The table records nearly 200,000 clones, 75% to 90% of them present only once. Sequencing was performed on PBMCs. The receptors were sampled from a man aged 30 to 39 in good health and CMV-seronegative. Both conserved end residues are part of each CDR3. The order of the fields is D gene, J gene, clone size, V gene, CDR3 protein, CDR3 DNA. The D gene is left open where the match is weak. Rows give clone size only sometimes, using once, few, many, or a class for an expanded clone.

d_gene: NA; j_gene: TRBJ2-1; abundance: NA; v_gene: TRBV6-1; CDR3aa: CASSEATQGYNEQFF; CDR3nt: TGTGCCAGCAGTGAAGCAACTCAGGGTTACAATGAGCAGTTCTTC
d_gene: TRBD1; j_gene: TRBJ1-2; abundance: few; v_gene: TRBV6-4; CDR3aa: CASSGPDRVTNYGYTF; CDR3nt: TGTGCCAGCAGTGGCCCAGACAGGGTAACTAACTATGGCTACACCTTC
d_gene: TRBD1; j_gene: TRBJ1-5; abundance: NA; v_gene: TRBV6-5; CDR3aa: CASSTDRGLNQPQHF; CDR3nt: TGTGCCAGCAGTACCGACAGGGGGTTGAACCAGCCCCAGCATTTT
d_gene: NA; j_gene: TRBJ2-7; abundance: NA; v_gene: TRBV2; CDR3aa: CASSESAGRRYEQYF; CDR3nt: TGTGCCAGCAGTGAATCCGCGGGCAGACGATACGAGCAGTACTTC
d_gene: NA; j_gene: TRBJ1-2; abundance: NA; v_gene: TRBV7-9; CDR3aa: CSSSNSPDMVYGYTF; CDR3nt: TGTTCCAGCAGCAATTCCCCGGACATGGTGTATGGCTACACCTTC
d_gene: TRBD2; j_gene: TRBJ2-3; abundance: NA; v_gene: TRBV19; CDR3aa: CASMRGGTDTQYF; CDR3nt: TGTGCCAGTATGAGGGGAGGGACAGATACGCAGTATTTT
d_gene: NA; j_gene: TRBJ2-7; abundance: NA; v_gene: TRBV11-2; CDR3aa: CASSPVTGKSHEQYF; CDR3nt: TGTGCCAGCAGCCCCGTTACAGGTAAATCCCACGAGCAGTACTTC
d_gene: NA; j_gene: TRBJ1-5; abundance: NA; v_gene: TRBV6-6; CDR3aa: CASSFQSNQPQHF; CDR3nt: TGTGCCAGCAGTTTCCAGTCCAATCAGCCCCAGCATTTT
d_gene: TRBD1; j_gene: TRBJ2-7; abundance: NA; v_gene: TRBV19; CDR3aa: CASSIRQGRGYEQYF; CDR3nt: TGTGCCAGTAGTATCCGACAGGGTCGTGGCTACGAGCAGTACTTC
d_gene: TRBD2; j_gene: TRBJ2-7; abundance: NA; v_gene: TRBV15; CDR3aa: CATGEGREPYEQYF; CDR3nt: TGTGCCACTGGGGAGGGCCGGGAGCCCTACGAGCAGTACTTC
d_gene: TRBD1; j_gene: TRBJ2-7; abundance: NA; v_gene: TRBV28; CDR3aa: CASSLLGTGGEQYF; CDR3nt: TGTGCCAGCAGTTTATTGGGTACAGGGGGCGAGCAGTACTTC
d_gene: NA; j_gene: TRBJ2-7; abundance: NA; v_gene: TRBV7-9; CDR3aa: CASSSYTDRTPYEQYF; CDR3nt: TGTGCCAGCAGCTCTTATACCGACAGGACACCCTACGAGCAGTACTTC
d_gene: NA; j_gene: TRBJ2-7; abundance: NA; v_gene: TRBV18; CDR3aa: CASSPDWVEHEQYF; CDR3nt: TGTGCCAGCTCACCTGACTGGGTGGAACACGAGCAGTACTTC
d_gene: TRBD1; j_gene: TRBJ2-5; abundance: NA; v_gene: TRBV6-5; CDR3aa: CASSWDRLTQETQYF; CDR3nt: TGTGCCAGCAGTTGGGACAGGCTAACCCAAGAGACCCAGTACTTC
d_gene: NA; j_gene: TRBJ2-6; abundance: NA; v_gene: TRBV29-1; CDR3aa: CSVAPDRGWGSGANVLAF; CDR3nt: NA
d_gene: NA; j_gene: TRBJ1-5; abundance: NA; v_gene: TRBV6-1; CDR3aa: CASSEGGHSNQPQHF; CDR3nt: TGTGCCAGCAGTGAGGGGGGGCACAGCAATCAGCCCCAGCATTTT
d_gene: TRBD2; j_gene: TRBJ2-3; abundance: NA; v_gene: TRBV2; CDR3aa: CASSLELGLAGPGQYF; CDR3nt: TGTGCCAGCAGTCTAGAGTTGGGACTAGCGGGGCCGGGGCAGTATTTT
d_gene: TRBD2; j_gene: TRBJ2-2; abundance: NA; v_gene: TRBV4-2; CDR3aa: CASSQASGGAGNTGELFF; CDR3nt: TGTGCCAGCAGCCAAGCAAGCGGGGGGGCCGGGAACACCGGGGAGCTGTTTTTT
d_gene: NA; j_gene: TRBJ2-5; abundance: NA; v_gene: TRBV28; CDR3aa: CASSSRVLGETQYF; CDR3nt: TGTGCCAGCAGTTCGAGGGTCTTGGGAGAGACCCAGTACTTC
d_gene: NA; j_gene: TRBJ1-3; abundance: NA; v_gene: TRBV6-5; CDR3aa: CASKNRVTGNTIYF; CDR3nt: TGTGCCAGCAAAAACAGGGTTACCGGAAACACCATATATTTT
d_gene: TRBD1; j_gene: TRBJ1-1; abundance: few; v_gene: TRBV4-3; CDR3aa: CASSQDPGQVTEAFF; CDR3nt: TGCGCCAGCAGCCAAGACCCCGGACAGGTCACTGAAGCTTTCTTT
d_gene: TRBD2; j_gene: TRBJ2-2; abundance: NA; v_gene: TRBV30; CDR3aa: CAWRGLLNTGELFF; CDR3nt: TGTGCCTGGAGGGGACTATTAAACACCGGGGAGCTGTTTTTT